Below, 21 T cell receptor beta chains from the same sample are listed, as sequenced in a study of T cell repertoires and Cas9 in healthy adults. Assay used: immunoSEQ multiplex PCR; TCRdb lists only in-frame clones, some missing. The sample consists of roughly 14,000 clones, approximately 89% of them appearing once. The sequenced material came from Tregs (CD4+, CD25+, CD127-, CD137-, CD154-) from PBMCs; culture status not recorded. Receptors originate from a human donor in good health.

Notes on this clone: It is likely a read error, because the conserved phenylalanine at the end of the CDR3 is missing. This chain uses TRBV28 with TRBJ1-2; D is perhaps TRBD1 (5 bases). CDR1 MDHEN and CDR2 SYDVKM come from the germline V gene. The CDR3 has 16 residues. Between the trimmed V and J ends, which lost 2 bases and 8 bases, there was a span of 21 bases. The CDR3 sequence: CASSLEVFKGSRGYTL. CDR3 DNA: TGTGCCAGCAGTTTAGAGGTATTTAAGGGGAGTAGAGGCTACACCCTC.

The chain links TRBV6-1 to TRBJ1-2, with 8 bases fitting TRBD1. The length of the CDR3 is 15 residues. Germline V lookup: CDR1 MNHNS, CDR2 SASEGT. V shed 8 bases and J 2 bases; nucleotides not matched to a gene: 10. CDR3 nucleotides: TGTGCCAGCTACTACTACGGGACAGGAAACTATGGCTACACCTTC. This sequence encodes CASYYYGTGNYGYTF.

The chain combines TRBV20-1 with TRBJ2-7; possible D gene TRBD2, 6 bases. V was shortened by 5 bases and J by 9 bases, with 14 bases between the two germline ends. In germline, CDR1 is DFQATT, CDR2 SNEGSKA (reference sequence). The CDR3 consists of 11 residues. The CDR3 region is CSAVRESRQYV. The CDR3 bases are TGCAGTGCTGTCCGGGAGTCAAGGCAGTACGTC.

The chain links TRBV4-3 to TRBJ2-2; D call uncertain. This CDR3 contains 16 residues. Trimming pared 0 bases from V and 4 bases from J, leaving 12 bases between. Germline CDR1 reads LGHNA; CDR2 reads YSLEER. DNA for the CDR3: TGCGCCAGCAGCCAAGATTTGGTCAGCAGCACCGGGGAGCTGTTTTTT. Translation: CASSQDLVSSTGELFF.

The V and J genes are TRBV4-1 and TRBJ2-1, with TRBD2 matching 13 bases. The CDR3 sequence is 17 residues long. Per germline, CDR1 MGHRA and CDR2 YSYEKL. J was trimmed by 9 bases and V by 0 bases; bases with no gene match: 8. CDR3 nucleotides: TGCGCCAGCAGCCAAGAGACTAGCGGGGGGTCCTTCCGTGAGCAGTTCTTC. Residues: CASSQETSGGSFREQFF.

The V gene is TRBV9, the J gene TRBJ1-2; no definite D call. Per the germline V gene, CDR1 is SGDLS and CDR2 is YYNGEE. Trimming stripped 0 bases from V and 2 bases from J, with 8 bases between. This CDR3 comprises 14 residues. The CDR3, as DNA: TGTGCCAGCAGCGTAGCTGCAGCCAACTATGGCTACACCTTC. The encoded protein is CASSVAAANYGYTF. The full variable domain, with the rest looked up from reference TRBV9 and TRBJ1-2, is DSGVTQTPKHLITATGQRVTLRCSPRSGDLSVYWYQQSLDQGLQFLIQYYNGEERAKGNILERFSAQQFPDLHSELNLSSLELGDSALYFCASSVAAANYGYTFGSGTRLTVV.

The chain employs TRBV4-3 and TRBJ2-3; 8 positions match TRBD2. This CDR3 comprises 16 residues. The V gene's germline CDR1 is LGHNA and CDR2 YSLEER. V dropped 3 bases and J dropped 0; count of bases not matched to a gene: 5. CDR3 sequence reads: CASSHQSSGSTDTQYF. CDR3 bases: TGCGCCAGCAGCCATCAATCTAGCGGGAGCACAGATACGCAGTATTTT.

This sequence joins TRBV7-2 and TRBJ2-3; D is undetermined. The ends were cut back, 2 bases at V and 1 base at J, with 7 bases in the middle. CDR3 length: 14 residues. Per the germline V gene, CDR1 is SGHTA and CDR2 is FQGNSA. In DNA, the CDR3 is TGTGCCAGCAGCTTAAGGTACGGCACAGATACGCAGTATTTT. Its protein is CASSLRYGTDTQYF.

Written as DNA, the CDR3 is TGTGCCAGCAGTGCAAGACAGGGGGACACTGAAGCTTTCTTT. This translates into CASSARQGDTEAFF. The gene calls are TRBV6-1 and TRBJ1-1; 9 bases align to TRBD1. The CDR3 extends over 14 amino acids. CDR1 and CDR2 (germline): MNHNS, SASEGT. V gave up 4 bases and J gave up 3 bases; unmatched junction bases: 3.

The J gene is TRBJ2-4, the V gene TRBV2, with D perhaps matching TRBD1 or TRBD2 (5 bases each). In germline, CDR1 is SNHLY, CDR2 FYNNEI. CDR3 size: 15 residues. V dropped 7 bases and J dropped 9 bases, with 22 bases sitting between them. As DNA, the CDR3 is TGTGCCAGCACCGGGGAAGACAGAAATTTACTCATTCAGTACTTC. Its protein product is CASTGEDRNLLIQYF.

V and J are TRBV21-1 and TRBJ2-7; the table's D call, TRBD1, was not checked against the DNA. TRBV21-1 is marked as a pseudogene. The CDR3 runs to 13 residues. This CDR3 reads CASSSQGAYEQYF. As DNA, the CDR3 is TGTGCCAGCAGCAGTCAGGGGGCTTACGAGCAGTACTTC.

The CDR3 region has the DNA TGTGCCAGCTGCAGGGGGCGCGGGAATGAGCAGTTCTTC. This sequence encodes CASCRGRGNEQFF. The genes are TRBV6-5 and TRBJ2-1; 8 bases agree with TRBD1. The CDR3 covers 13 residues. V lost 8 bases to trimming and J lost 7 bases; unmatched junction nucleotides: 7. CDR1 and CDR2 (germline): MNHEY, SVGAGI.

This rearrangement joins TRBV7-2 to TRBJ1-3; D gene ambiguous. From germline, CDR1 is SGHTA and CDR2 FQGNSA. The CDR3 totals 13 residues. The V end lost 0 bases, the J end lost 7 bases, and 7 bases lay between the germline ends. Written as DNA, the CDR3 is TGTGCCAGCAGCTTAGCTTCTGCGAACACCATATATTTT. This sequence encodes CASSLASANTIYF.

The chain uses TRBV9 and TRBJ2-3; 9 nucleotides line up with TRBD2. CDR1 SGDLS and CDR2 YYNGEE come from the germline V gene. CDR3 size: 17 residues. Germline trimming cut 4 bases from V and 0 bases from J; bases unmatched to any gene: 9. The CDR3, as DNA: TGTGCCAGCAGCCCGTGGACTAGCGCCAAAAGCACAGATACGCAGTATTTT. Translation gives CASSPWTSAKSTDTQYF.

This CDR3 is CASSLSTGRVTSGRVGSGANVLTF. CDR3 coding DNA: TGTGCCAGCAGTTTATCGACGGGCCGGGTGACTAGCGGGAGAGTAGGCTCTGGGGCCAACGTCCTGACTTTC. The genes are TRBV27 and TRBJ2-6; 12 bases are a match to TRBD2. This CDR3 is built from 24 residues. In germline, CDR1 is MNHEY, CDR2 SMNVEV (reference sequence). J was trimmed by 0 bases and V by 0 bases; bases with no gene match: 18.

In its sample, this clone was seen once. CDR3 amino acids: CASSEVGRSNQPQHF. For the CDR3, the DNA is TGTGCCAGCAGCGAGGTGGGGAGGAGCAATCAGCCCCAGCATTTT. V and J are TRBV5-6 and TRBJ1-5; unclear D gene. CDR1 and CDR2 (germline): SGHDT, YYEEEE. The CDR3 has 15 amino acids. V was trimmed by 4 bases and J by 1 base, leaving 12 bases between them.

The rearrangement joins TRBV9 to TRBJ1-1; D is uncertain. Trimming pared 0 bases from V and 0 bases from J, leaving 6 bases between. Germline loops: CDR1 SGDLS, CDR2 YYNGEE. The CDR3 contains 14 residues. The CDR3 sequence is CASSVDVMNTEAFF. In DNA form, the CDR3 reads TGTGCCAGCAGCGTAGACGTAATGAACACTGAAGCTTTCTTT.

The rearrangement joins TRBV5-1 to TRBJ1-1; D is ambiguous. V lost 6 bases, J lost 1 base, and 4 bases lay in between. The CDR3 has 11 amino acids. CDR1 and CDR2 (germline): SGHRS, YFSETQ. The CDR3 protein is CASKENTEAFF. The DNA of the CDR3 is TGCGCCAGCAAGGAGAACACTGAAGCTTTCTTT.

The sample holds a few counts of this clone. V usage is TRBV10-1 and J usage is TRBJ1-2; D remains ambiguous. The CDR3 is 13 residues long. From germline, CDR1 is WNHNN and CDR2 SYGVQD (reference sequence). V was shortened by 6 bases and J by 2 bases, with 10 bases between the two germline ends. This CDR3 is CASSHRENYGYTF. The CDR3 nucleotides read TGCGCCAGCAGCCACAGAGAAAACTATGGCTACACCTTC.

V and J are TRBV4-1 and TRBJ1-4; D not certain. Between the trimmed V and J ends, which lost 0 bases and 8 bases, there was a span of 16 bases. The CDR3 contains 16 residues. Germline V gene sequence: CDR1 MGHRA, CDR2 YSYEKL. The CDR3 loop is CASSQDMVGAFEKLFF. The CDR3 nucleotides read TGCGCCAGCAGCCAAGATATGGTCGGCGCCTTCGAAAAACTGTTTTTT.

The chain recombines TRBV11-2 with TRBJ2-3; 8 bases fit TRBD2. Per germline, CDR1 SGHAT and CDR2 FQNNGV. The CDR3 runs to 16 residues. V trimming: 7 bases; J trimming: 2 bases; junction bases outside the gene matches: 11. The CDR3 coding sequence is TGTGCCAGCACCTCCCGTCGGGGGGGGGTCACAGATACGCAGTATTTT. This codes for CASTSRRGGVTDTQYF.